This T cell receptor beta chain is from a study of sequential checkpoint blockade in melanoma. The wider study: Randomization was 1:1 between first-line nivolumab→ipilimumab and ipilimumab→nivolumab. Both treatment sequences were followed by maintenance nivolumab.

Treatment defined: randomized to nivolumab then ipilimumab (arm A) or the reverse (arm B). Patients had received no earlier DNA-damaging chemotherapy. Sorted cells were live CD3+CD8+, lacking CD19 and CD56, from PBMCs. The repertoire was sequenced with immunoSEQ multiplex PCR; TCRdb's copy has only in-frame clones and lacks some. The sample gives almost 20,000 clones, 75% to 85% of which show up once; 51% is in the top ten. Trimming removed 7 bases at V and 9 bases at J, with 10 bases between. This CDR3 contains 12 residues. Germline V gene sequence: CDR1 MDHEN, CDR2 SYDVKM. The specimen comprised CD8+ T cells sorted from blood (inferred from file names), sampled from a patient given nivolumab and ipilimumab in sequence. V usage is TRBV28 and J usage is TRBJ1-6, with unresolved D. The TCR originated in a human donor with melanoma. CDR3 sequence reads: CASTPFGSPLHF. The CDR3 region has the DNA TGTGCCAGCACCCCCTTCGGTTCACCCCTCCACTTT.